The clone carrying this T cell receptor (beta chain) was seen once. The antigen is not known. The sample is drawn from a study of CD8+ T cells in alopecia areata. The wider study: Oral tofacitinib, 5 to 10 mg twice daily, was given in an open-label trial.

RNA, once extracted, was reverse transcribed into cDNA for use as the sequencing template. Clones were read by immunoSEQ multiplex PCR, and TCRdb kept only the in-frame ones, dropping some. The sample has under 4,000 clones; approximately 74% are singletons. Stated treatment: oral pan-JAK inhibitor, 5-10 mg twice daily. Sampling of alopecia areata patients yielded lesional scalp punch biopsies as well as peripheral blood. The CDR3 is made up of 12 amino acids. Germline CDR1 reads SGDLS; CDR2 reads YYNGEE. V lost 4 bases and J 8 bases, leaving 12 bases between the germline ends. Study outcomes and limitations: Uncertain still, given a single nonresponder, is whether baseline CD8+ expansion links to response. Scalp samples also yield sequences from resident alphabeta T cells of normal skin.

The chain uses TRBV9 and TRBJ1-1, with a possible D match to TRBD1 (5 bases). The sequencing here drew on skin, taken at week 24, from a patient treated with tofacitinib. This TCR was recovered from a human donor with alopecia areata. In nucleotides, the CDR3 is TGTGCCAGCAGCCCCCTCGGGGGGGAAGCTTTCTTT. This codes for CASSPLGGEAFF.